The clone carrying this TCR beta chain was seen only once. The antigen remains unidentified. Use of 60 Vbeta and 13 Jbeta primers characterized the PCR. Clones were sequenced by immunoSEQ multiplex PCR, and TCRdb holds only the in-frame ones, with some missing. This table has about 89,000 clones, roughly 63% appearing once. The CDR3 runs to 14 residues. The V gene lost 7 bases and the J gene lost 4 bases, with 16 bases spanning the gap. The V gene's germline CDR1 is SQVTM and CDR2 ANQGSEA. The sample comes from a study of cytomegalovirus exposure and HLA in healthy donors. Study-level results: Cytomegalovirus status was reportedly diagnosed by the classifier with high sensitivity and specificity. With DRB1 most and HLA-C fewest, TCR association rates differed between HLA loci in a later analysis.

The sequence was obtained from a woman aged 25 to 39 in good health and CMV-seronegative. This chain joins TRBV29-1 and TRBJ2-2, with D possibly matching TRBD1 (6 bases). The material sequenced was PBMCs. The CDR3: CSATRDIITGELFF. CDR3 DNA: TGCAGCGCCACCCGGGACATAATCACCGGGGAGCTGTTTTTT.